This T cell receptor beta chain appears in the sequencing data of a study of shared clonotypes between healthy human individuals. Overall study context: Plates per donor: three CD4 naive, three CD4 memory, two CD8 naive, one CD8 memory.

Template for every sorted-subset replicate PCR totaled about 0.2 ug DNA, about 30,000 T cell genomes. This table comes from immunoSEQ multiplex PCR, and its TCRdb copy is limited to in-frame clones, with some not included. The sample holds some 2,100,000 clones, approximately 94% seen once. All participating donors were Caucasian adults from Nashville, Tennessee. The sequenced material came from naive CD4+ T cells sorted from blood. This sample's subset: CD45RA+ positively selected. The source is a man between 18 and 35 years old in good health.

CDR3 sequence reads: CASSRQGSGELFF. The CDR3 coding sequence is TGTGCCAGCAGTCGACAGGGGTCCGGGGAGCTGTTTTTT. The rearrangement uses TRBV11-2 and TRBJ2-2, with 8 bases matching TRBD1. This CDR3 has 13 amino acids. Germline CDR1 and CDR2: SGHAT and FQNNGV. J was trimmed by 6 bases and V by 6 bases; bases with no gene match: 3.